One and the same sample provided the 11 T cell receptor beta chains below, sequenced in a study of OX40 agonist ivuxolimab in advanced cancers. This table comes from immunoSEQ multiplex PCR, and its TCRdb copy is limited to in-frame clones, with some not included. The sample has around 94,000 clones, over 75% seen once. The sample here was CD4+ or CD8+ T cells sorted from blood, taken in a trial of the OX40 agonist ivuxolimab. All receptors derive from an adult with an advanced solid tumor such as melanoma, head and neck, liver or kidney cancer.

This chain uses TRBV5-6 with TRBJ1-5; no reliable D call. V was clipped by 0 bases and J by 4 bases, with 2 bases between them. This CDR3 is 12 amino acids long. From germline, CDR1 is SGHDT and CDR2 YYEEEE. CDR3 in amino acids: CASSLGNQPQHF. In DNA form, the CDR3 reads TGTGCCAGCAGCTTGGGAAATCAGCCCCAGCATTTT.

The chain links TRBV6-5 to TRBJ2-2, with 7 positions matching TRBD2. The CDR3 has 15 residues. Germline values: CDR1 MNHEY, CDR2 SVGAGI. V shed 3 bases and J 5 bases; nucleotides not matched to a gene: 6. The DNA for the CDR3 is TGTGCCAGCAGTTATAGAGTTAGCGGGACCGGGGAGCTGTTTTTT. As protein: CASSYRVSGTGELFF.

The genes are TRBV5-4 and TRBJ1-3; the D is unclear. The germline V and J ends were trimmed by 2 bases and 2 bases, with 8 bases remaining between them. Per germline, CDR1 SGHNT and CDR2 YYREEE (reference sequence). The CDR3 covers 14 residues. The CDR3 coding sequence is TGTGCCAGCAGCTTCACCGGGACTGGAAACACCATATATTTT. Amino acid sequence: CASSFTGTGNTIYF.

The CDR3 nucleotides read TGTGCCAGCAGTTTAGCACAGAACACTGAAGCTTTCTTT. Translation gives CASSLAQNTEAFF. The gene calls are TRBV27 and TRBJ1-1; D is uncertain. The CDR3 contains 13 residues. The germline V gene has CDR1 MNHEY and CDR2 SMNVEV (reference sequence). V lost 2 bases and J lost 1, with 5 bases in between.

The chain links TRBV28 to TRBJ2-2; either TRBD1 or TRBD2 may supply D (5 bases each). The V gene lost 6 bases and the J gene lost 2 bases, with 22 bases spanning the gap. The CDR3 is 18 amino acids. The germline gives CDR1 MDHEN, CDR2 SYDVKM. CDR3 bases: TGTGCCAGCAGCTCGGTAGAATCAGGGAGCTTTAACACCGGGGAGCTGTTTTTT. It encodes CASSSVESGSFNTGELFF.

The genes are TRBV2 and TRBJ2-1, with D unresolved. The CDR3 length is 12 residues. Trimming shortened V by 2 bases and J by 6 bases, and 5 bases separated the two germline ends. Germline CDR1 and CDR2: SNHLY and FYNNEI. CDR3 region: CASSETGNEQFF. In DNA, the CDR3 is TGTGCCAGCAGTGAAACGGGCAATGAGCAGTTCTTC.

The rearrangement links TRBV4-1 to TRBJ2-7, with D unclear. V shed 4 bases and J shed 6 bases, with 16 bases lying between them. CDR3 length: 14 amino acids. CDR1 and CDR2 (germline): MGHRA, YSYEKL. CDR3 loop: CASSLVLLVSEQYF. DNA of the CDR3: TGCGCCAGCAGCCTAGTTTTATTAGTCTCCGAGCAGTACTTC.

A single count supports this clone. Other DNA sequences in the same sample also yield this CDR3. This chain joins TRBV9 and TRBJ2-5; the D gene is possibly TRBD1 (5 bases). This CDR3 is built from 16 residues. Between the trimmed V and J ends, which lost 0 bases and 1 base, there was a span of 13 bases. Per germline, CDR1 SGDLS and CDR2 YYNGEE. For the CDR3, the DNA is TGTGCCAGCAGCGTAGAGGCAGGGTACCCCCAAGAGACCCAGTACTTC. As protein: CASSVEAGYPQETQYF.

The chain employs TRBV5-4 and TRBJ1-1, with D perhaps TRBD1 (5 bases). The V end was cut by 2 bases, the J end by 1 base, with 12 bases between. The CDR3 runs 15 residues. The germline gives CDR1 SGHNT, CDR2 YYREEE (reference sequence). As DNA, the CDR3 is TGTGCCAGCAGCTTCTCGACGGGACGGAACACTGAAGCTTTCTTT. It specifies CASSFSTGRNTEAFF.

This clone was seen a few times. The J gene is TRBJ2-5, the V gene TRBV11-3; D remains unclear. Germline V gene data show CDR1 as SGHNT and CDR2 as YENEEA. The CDR3 is made up of 11 amino acids. V lost 4 bases to trimming and J lost 4 bases, with 4 bases between them. CDR3: CASSSVETQYF. The CDR3 nucleotides read TGTGCCAGCAGCTCGGTAGAGACCCAGTACTTC.

The V and J genes are TRBV5-4 and TRBJ2-1; 7 bases map to TRBD2. CDR3 length: 14 amino acids. Germline V lookup: CDR1 SGHNT, CDR2 YYREEE (reference sequence). J gave up 8 bases and V 4 bases, and 9 bases lay outside the gene matches. CDR3 coding DNA: TGTGCCAGCAGCCCAGGACTAGTTCAGGATGAGCAGTTCTTC. Residues: CASSPGLVQDEQFF.